These 21 T cell receptor beta chains originate from one sample sequenced in a study of blood T cell repertoires in COVID-19 (dated by TCRdb to the early 2020s). Receptor libraries were prepared by the immunoSEQ multiplex PCR assay. As stored in TCRdb, this immuneACCESS dataset retains in-frame rearrangements with V and J assigned. A fraction of the clones does not appear; measured against another copy, unresolved V genes explain less than half of the discrepancy, and the remainder lacks a known reason. This sample has just over 650,000 clones in its table, and just under 90% of those were observed once. The top ten hold approximately 0.25% of the sample. The sequencing input was peripheral blood. The source is a woman younger than 35 with acute or convalescent COVID-19.

V is TRBV6-5 and J is TRBJ2-7, with D maybe TRBD2 (7 bases). The CDR3 consists of 15 residues. V was pared by 0 bases and J by 3 bases, with 12 bases between. Germline assignment: CDR1 MNHEY and CDR2 SVGAGI. The CDR3 DNA reads TGTGCCAGCAGTTACTCTTCGGGGGGCTTCTACGAGCAGTACTTC. Its translation: CASSYSSGGFYEQYF.

Details on this clone: Within the sample, other DNA sequences also encode this same CDR3. The chain employs TRBV3-1 (or the pseudogene TRBV3-2) and TRBJ2-6; D not certain. The CDR3 sequence is 15 residues long. Trimming left V 4 bases short and J 1 base short, with 8 bases between. From germline, CDR1 is LGHDT and CDR2 YNNKEL (reference sequence). The CDR3 nucleotides are TGTGCCAGCAGCCGGCAGGTTTCTGGGGCCAACGTCCTGACTTTC. Amino acids: CASSRQVSGANVLTF.

This clone was picked up one time. V is TRBV4-1 and J is TRBJ1-4; D may be TRBD1 (5 bases). Germline CDR1 and CDR2: MGHRA and YSYEKL. Trimming left V 4 bases short and J 8 bases short, with 14 bases between. The CDR3 spans 14 residues. CDR3 nucleotide sequence: TGCGCCAGCAGCCCTCTCGGACAAAGAGAAAAACTGTTTTTT. Residues: CASSPLGQREKLFF.

CDR3 protein: CATSKKRQGANEQFF. In nucleotides, the CDR3 is TGTGCCACCAGCAAAAAAAGACAGGGGGCTAATGAGCAGTTCTTC. The chain carries TRBV15 and TRBJ2-1; 10 bases match TRBD1. Per germline, CDR1 LNHNV and CDR2 YYDKDF (reference sequence). V was clipped by 4 bases and J by 7 bases; unmatched bases: 7. This CDR3 has 15 amino acids. Complete variable domain (other parts from reference TRBV15 and TRBJ2-1): DAMVIQNPRYQVTQFGKPVTLSCSQTLNHNVMYWYQQKSSQAPKLLFHYYDKDFNNEADTPDNFQSRRPNTSFCFLDIRSPGLGDTAMYLCATSKKRQGANEQFFGPGTRLTVL.

The rearrangement links TRBV6-2 or TRBV6-3 to TRBJ2-1; 9 nucleotides align to TRBD1. CDR3 length: 15 amino acids. In germline, CDR1 is MNHEY, CDR2 SVGEGT. Trimming cost V 6 bases and J 4 bases; bases outside gene matches: 7. CDR3 in amino acids: CASSMTGTGYNEQFF. The CDR3 coding sequence is TGTGCCAGCAGCATGACCGGGACAGGGTACAATGAGCAGTTCTTC.

The chain carries TRBV6-5 and TRBJ1-6, with a weak D call TRBD1 (6 bases). CDR1 MNHEY and CDR2 SVGAGI come from the germline V gene. Trimming took off 4 bases at V and 1 base at J, with 11 bases between the two ends. The CDR3 runs 16 residues. DNA for the CDR3: TGTGCCAGCAGTTCCAGGACAGCTTCCTATAATTCACCCCTCCACTTT. This sequence encodes CASSSRTASYNSPLHF.

This clone was counted once. The V gene is TRBV6-5, the J gene TRBJ2-1, with TRBD1 matching 8 bases. J gave up 6 bases and V 5 bases, and 9 bases lay outside the gene matches. Germline-derived CDR1 and CDR2 are MNHEY and SVGAGI. The CDR3 spans 15 residues. DNA of the CDR3: TGTGCCAGCAGTATGGGTCGACAGGGGTCCAATGAGCAGTTCTTC. This encodes CASSMGRQGSNEQFF.

V is TRBV2 and J is TRBJ1-3; the D gene is possibly TRBD1 (6 bases). The V gene's germline CDR1 is SNHLY and CDR2 FYNNEI. CDR3 length: 14 residues. The V end lost 6 bases, the J end lost 1 base, and 10 bases lay between the germline ends. The CDR3 is CASRFRGSGNTIYF. The CDR3 region has the DNA TGTGCCAGCAGATTCAGGGGATCTGGAAACACCATATATTTT.

The genes are TRBV3-1 (or the pseudogene TRBV3-2) and TRBJ1-1; D not resolved. The CDR3 totals 13 residues. V gave up 7 bases and J gave up 6 bases, with 15 bases separating them. CDR1 LGHDT and CDR2 YNNKEL come from the germline V gene (reference sequence). The CDR3 bases are TGTGCCAGCACCGCGGGGAGTGGGCCTGAAGCTTTCTTT. It is translated as CASTAGSGPEAFF.

The chain employs TRBV15 and TRBJ2-1, with TRBD2 matching 14 bases. The CDR3 length is 20 residues. Per the germline V gene, CDR1 is LNHNV and CDR2 is YYDKDF (reference sequence). J lost 0 bases, V lost 4 bases, and 11 bases had no gene match. The CDR3 coding sequence is TGTGCCACCAGCATACCGAGGGGACTAGCGGGGGCGAGCTCCTACAATGAGCAGTTCTTC. Encoded protein: CATSIPRGLAGASSYNEQFF. The variable domain in full, completed from reference TRBV15 and TRBJ2-1, reads DAMVIQNPRYQVTQFGKPVTLSCSQTLNHNVMYWYQQKSSQAPKLLFHYYDKDFNNEADTPDNFQSRRPNTSFCFLDIRSPGLGDTAMYLCATSIPRGLAGASSYNEQFFGPGTRLTVL.

V gene TRBV10-1 combines with J gene TRBJ1-2; 10 bases map to TRBD1. The ends lost 10 bases at V and 2 bases at J; junction bases unmatched: 10. The CDR3 has 15 residues. Germline V gene lookup returns CDR1 WNHNN and CDR2 SYGVQD (reference sequence). In DNA, the CDR3 is TGCGCCACCAGGGACAGGGGACTAAAAAACTATGGCTACACCTTC. This codes for CATRDRGLKNYGYTF.

The chain carries TRBV23-1 and TRBJ2-3; 10 nucleotides line up with TRBD1. TRBV23-1 is classed as an ORF, of uncertain function. The CDR3 contains 17 residues. The trim removed 2 bases at V and 5 bases at J, leaving 10 bases unmatched. The CDR3 sequence: CASSQPDRGRVGDTQYF. For the CDR3, the DNA is TGCGCCAGCAGTCAACCTGACAGGGGGCGGGTGGGAGATACGCAGTATTTT.

This rearrangement joins TRBV7-9 to TRBJ2-2; TRBD2 is a possible D gene (6 bases). Trimming stripped 1 base from V and 12 bases from J, with 12 bases between. CDR3 length: 13 residues. CDR1 is SEHNR and CDR2 is FQNEAQ in the germline V gene (reference sequence). The CDR3 nucleotides read TGTGCCAGCAGCTTAGTATTGGAGGGGAAGCTGTTTTTT. This codes for CASSLVLEGKLFF.

This chain connects TRBV4-1 to TRBJ1-2; TRBD1 matches at 7 bases. The CDR3 extends over 18 amino acids. Germline-derived CDR1 and CDR2 are MGHRA and YSYEKL. J lost 3 bases, V lost 0 bases, and 13 bases had no gene match. The CDR3 DNA reads TGCGCCAGCAGCCAAGATAGGAGTCTTTCGGGGACAGACTATGGCTACACCTTC. It specifies CASSQDRSLSGTDYGYTF.

The chain recombines TRBV7-2 with TRBJ1-5; D gene uncertain. The CDR3 runs to 15 residues. Germline V gene sequence: CDR1 SGHTA, CDR2 FQGNSA. The germline V and J ends were trimmed by 1 base and 11 bases, with 18 bases remaining between them. The CDR3 protein is CASSLDAAQTLSQHF. DNA for the CDR3: TGTGCCAGCAGCTTAGATGCGGCCCAAACCCTCTCCCAGCATTTT.

This sequence joins TRBV7-3 and TRBJ2-1; 8 bases line up with TRBD1. The CDR3 totals 17 residues. Looked up from germline, CDR1 is SGHTA and CDR2 is FQGTGA. The J segment lost 0 bases and the V segment lost 5 bases, leaving 9 bases of the junction unmatched. This CDR3 reads CASSDATGERSYNEQFF. DNA of the CDR3: TGTGCCAGCAGCGATGCGACAGGGGAACGCTCCTACAATGAGCAGTTCTTC.

The genes are TRBV2 and TRBJ2-6, with TRBD1 matching 8 bases. The V gene end was trimmed by 4 bases and the J gene end by 2 bases; junction bases not matched to a gene: 1. Germline values: CDR1 SNHLY, CDR2 FYNNEI. This CDR3 region has 15 residues. The CDR3 nucleotides read TGTGCCAGCAGTGGGACAGGGACTGGGGCCAACGTCCTGACTTTC. This sequence encodes CASSGTGTGANVLTF.

This chain uses TRBV3-1 (or the pseudogene TRBV3-2) with TRBJ1-4, with D maybe TRBD1 (6 bases). Germline CDR1 and CDR2: LGHDT and YNNKEL (reference sequence). The CDR3 is 15 residues long. Trimming stripped 5 bases from V and 7 bases from J, with 17 bases between. CDR3 amino acids: CASSTTGGLSEKLFF. The CDR3 nucleotides read TGTGCCAGCAGCACCACGGGGGGGCTCAGTGAAAAACTGTTTTTT.

The chain links TRBV6-1 to TRBJ1-4; D is possibly TRBD1 (5 bases). CDR1 MNHNS and CDR2 SASEGT come from the germline V gene. The CDR3 sequence is 16 residues long. V lost 1 base, J lost 5 bases, and 14 bases lay in between. CDR3 bases: TGTGCCAGCAGTGAAGTAGCGGGACGGCCGAATGAAAAACTGTTTTTT. It specifies CASSEVAGRPNEKLFF.

V is TRBV24-1 and J is TRBJ1-2, with 7 positions matching TRBD1. With V trimmed by 4 bases and J by 3 bases, 4 bases remained unmatched. The CDR3 is 14 residues long. The germline gives CDR1 KGHDR, CDR2 SFDVKD. CDR3 DNA: TGTGCCACCAGTGACCGGGACAGAGACTATGGCTACACCTTC. Translated: CATSDRDRDYGYTF.

The J gene is TRBJ2-6, the V gene TRBV4-2; 7 bases are a match to TRBD1. This CDR3 spans 20 amino acids. V lost 0 bases to trimming and J lost 3 bases; unmatched junction nucleotides: 14. Per germline, CDR1 LGHNA and CDR2 YNFKEQ. The CDR3 protein is CASSQDTGERRSVGANVLTF. The CDR3 DNA follows: TGTGCCAGCAGCCAAGATACAGGGGAAAGGAGGTCTGTTGGGGCCAACGTCCTGACTTTC.